This entry features one TCR beta chain sequence. Germline lookup yields CDR1 SGHNT and CDR2 YYREEE (reference sequence). Trimming left V 2 bases short and J 7 bases short, with 6 bases between. This CDR3 comprises 11 residues. This sample stems from a study of blood T cell repertoires in COVID-19. Using immunoSEQ multiplex PCR, the repertoire was profiled, and TCRdb retains in-frame clones only, with some absent. The sample yields roughly 69,000 clones, roughly nine tenths seen once. The V gene is TRBV5-4, the J gene TRBJ1-2, with D possibly TRBD1 on 6 matching bases. This sequence was found in a man aged 45-65 years with active COVID-19. Source material: peripheral blood. DNA of the CDR3: TGTGCCAGCAGCTTCAGGGGTGGCTACACCTTC. This sequence encodes CASSFRGGYTF.